This T cell receptor (beta chain) emerged from a study of OX40 agonist ivuxolimab in advanced cancers. Overall study results and limits: Expanded clones were, on average, more numerous among CD8+ T cells than CD4+.

Germline lookup yields CDR1 MNHEY and CDR2 SMNVEV (reference sequence). Trimming at V came to 0 bases and at J to 5 bases, leaving 3 bases not matched to a gene. The CDR3 has 15 residues. Note on this clone: Its antigen is unidentified.

TCRdb's copy holds only in-frame clones and misses some; the assay was immunoSEQ multiplex PCR. The sample comprises more than 45,000 clones, 91% of which are singletons, and 3.8% rests with the top ten. The TCR originated in an adult with an advanced solid tumor such as melanoma, head and neck, liver or kidney cancer. The chain is built from TRBV27 and TRBJ1-1; 10 bases are a match to TRBD1. The sequences come from CD4+ or CD8+ T cells sorted from blood, collected in a trial of the OX40 agonist ivuxolimab. The CDR3 loop is CASSLSTGGWTEAFF. The CDR3 DNA reads TGTGCCAGCAGTTTATCGACAGGGGGCTGGACTGAAGCTTTCTTT.